What follows are 10 T cell receptor beta chains derived from one specimen sequenced in a study of PD-L1 blockade in urothelial cancer. This table comes from immunoSEQ multiplex PCR, and its TCRdb copy is limited to in-frame clones, with some not included. Among around 79,000 clones listed, around four fifths were seen once. Time point specified: pretreatment peripheral blood. The sample consisted of PBMCs, taken around atezolizumab (anti-PD-L1) treatment. The receptors were sampled from a man between 40 and 49 years old with urothelial cancer.

The chain uses TRBV30 and TRBJ2-2, with 8 bases identical to TRBD2. The CDR3 totals 16 residues. Germline V gives CDR1 GTSNPN, CDR2 SVGIG (reference sequence). V gave up 5 bases and J gave up 5 bases; unmatched junction bases: 13. In nucleotides, the CDR3 is TGTGCCTGGGGGCGGCGGAGCGGGAGATATACCGGGGAGCTGTTTTTT. The encoded protein is CAWGRRSGRYTGELFF.

The rearrangement joins TRBV5-1 to TRBJ2-7, with TRBD2 identical over 8 bases. Germline trimming cut 7 bases from V and 7 bases from J; bases unmatched to any gene: 16. The CDR3 contains 15 residues. The germline V gene has CDR1 SGHRS and CDR2 YFSETQ. In DNA form, the CDR3 reads TGCGCCAGCGGGGGGAGCTCCAAGTTAGCGGGAGAGCAGTACTTC. Protein: CASGGSSKLAGEQYF.

Turning to this clone: Other DNA sequences within the sample encode an identical CDR3. The V and J genes are TRBV5-1 and TRBJ2-7, with D possibly matching TRBD2 (5 bases). The germline V and J ends were trimmed by 4 bases and 7 bases, with 15 bases remaining between them. Germline values: CDR1 SGHRS, CDR2 YFSETQ. The CDR3 extends over 13 amino acids. Written as DNA, the CDR3 is TGCGCCAGCAGCCGACTGGGCGGAGGAGAGCAGTACTTC. Protein product: CASSRLGGGEQYF.

The chain joins TRBV6-5 to TRBJ1-2, with D perhaps matching TRBD1 (5 bases). The germline V gene has CDR1 MNHEY and CDR2 SVGAGI. This CDR3 has 12 residues. The V and J ends lost 8 bases and 6 bases respectively, with 13 bases between them. CDR3 sequence (DNA): TGTGCCAGCGCTCGGAGGGGAGATGGCTACACCTTC. Protein: CASARRGDGYTF.

The J gene is TRBJ2-1, the V gene TRBV27, with a possible D match to TRBD2 (5 bases). Germline V CDR1 and CDR2: MNHEY, SMNVEV (reference sequence). The V and J ends lost 8 bases and 0 bases respectively, with 5 bases between them. This CDR3 contains 12 residues. Here the CDR3 DNA reads TGTGCCAGCGGGAGCTCCTACAATGAGCAGTTCTTC. It encodes CASGSSYNEQFF.

The CDR3 loop is CASSLGLGGGETQYF. The CDR3 DNA is TGTGCCAGCAGCCTTGGACTCGGAGGTGGGGAGACCCAGTACTTC. The V gene is TRBV7-6, the J gene TRBJ2-5, with D perhaps TRBD2 (5 bases). This CDR3 has 15 residues. The ends were cut back, 5 bases at V and 5 bases at J, with 18 bases in the middle. Germline-derived CDR1 and CDR2 are SGHVS and FNYEAQ.

J is TRBJ1-1 and V is TRBV5-5, with 9 bases identical to TRBD1. Germline loops: CDR1 SGHKS, CDR2 YYEKEE (reference sequence). The CDR3 is 16 amino acids. Unmatched junction bases numbered 9, after V lost 2 bases and J lost 4 bases. CDR3 DNA: TGTGCCAGCAGCTTCGGGACAGGGACTTTTGCCACTGAAGCTTTCTTT. This codes for CASSFGTGTFATEAFF.

The gene calls are TRBV7-2 and TRBJ2-3; tentative D call: TRBD1 (6 bases). The CDR3 covers 15 residues. Trimming took off 3 bases at V and 6 bases at J, with 16 bases between the two ends. CDR1 and CDR2 (germline): SGHTA, FQGNSA. CDR3: CASSLRRTDRDTQYF. DNA of the CDR3: TGTGCCAGCAGCTTGAGGAGGACAGATCGGGATACGCAGTATTTT.

This clone was seen only once. Germline and junction disagree at one end, which may indicate a read error. The chain employs TRBV29-1 and TRBJ2-1; 10 nucleotides match TRBD2. The CDR3 covers 14 residues. The V gene's germline CDR1 is SQVTM and CDR2 ANQGSEA. The CDR3 DNA is TGCAGCGTTCTCAGCGGGAGGGCCTATAATGAGCAGTTCTTC. As protein: CSVLSGRAYNEQFF.

The chain recombines TRBV6-5 with TRBJ1-5; 7 bases are a match to TRBD1. V shed 4 bases and J 7 bases; nucleotides not matched to a gene: 13. Per germline, CDR1 MNHEY and CDR2 SVGAGI. This CDR3 is 16 amino acids long. This chain's CDR3 is CASSSSGTATGQPQHF. The CDR3 DNA is TGTGCCAGCAGTTCATCCGGGACAGCAACGGGACAGCCCCAGCATTTT.